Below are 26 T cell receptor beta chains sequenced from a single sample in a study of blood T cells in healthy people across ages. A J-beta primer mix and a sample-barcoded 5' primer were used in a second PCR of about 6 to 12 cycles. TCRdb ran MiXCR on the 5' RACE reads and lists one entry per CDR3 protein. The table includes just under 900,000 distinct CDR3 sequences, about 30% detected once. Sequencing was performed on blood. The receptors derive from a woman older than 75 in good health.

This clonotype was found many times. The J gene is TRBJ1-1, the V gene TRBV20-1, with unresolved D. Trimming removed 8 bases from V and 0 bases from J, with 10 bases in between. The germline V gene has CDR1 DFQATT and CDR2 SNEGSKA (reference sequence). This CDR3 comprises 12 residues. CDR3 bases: TGCAGTTCCGGACGGATGAACACTGAAGCTTTCTTT. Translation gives CSSGRMNTEAFF.

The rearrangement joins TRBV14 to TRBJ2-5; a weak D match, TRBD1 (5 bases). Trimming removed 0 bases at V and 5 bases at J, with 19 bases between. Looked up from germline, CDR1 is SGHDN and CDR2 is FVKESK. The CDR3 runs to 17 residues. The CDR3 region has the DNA TGTGCCAGCAGCCAAGATACAGGCAGAGGACCTTGGGAGACCCAGTACTTC. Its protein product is CASSQDTGRGPWETQYF.

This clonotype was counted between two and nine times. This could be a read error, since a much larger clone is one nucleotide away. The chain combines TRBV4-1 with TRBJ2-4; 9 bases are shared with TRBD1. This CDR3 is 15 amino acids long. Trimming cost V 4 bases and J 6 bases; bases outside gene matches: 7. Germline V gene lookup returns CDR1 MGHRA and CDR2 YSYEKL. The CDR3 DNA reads TGCGCCAGCAGCCCGTTGAAGGACAGGGGAAACATTCAGTACTTC. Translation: CASSPLKDRGNIQYF.

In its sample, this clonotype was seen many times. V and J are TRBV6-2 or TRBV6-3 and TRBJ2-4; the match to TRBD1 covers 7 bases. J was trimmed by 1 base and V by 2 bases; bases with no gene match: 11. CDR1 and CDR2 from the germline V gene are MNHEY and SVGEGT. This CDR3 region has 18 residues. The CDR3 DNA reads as TGTGCCAGCAGTTACCCCAACTTAGGGACAGAGGCCAAAAACATTCAGTACTTC. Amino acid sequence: CASSYPNLGTEAKNIQYF.

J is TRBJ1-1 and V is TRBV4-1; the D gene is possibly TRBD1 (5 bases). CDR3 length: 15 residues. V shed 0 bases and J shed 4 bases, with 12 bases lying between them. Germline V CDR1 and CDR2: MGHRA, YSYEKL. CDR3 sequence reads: CASSQDRRVGTEAFF. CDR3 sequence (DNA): TGCGCCAGCAGCCAAGATCGCAGGGTTGGCACTGAAGCTTTCTTT.

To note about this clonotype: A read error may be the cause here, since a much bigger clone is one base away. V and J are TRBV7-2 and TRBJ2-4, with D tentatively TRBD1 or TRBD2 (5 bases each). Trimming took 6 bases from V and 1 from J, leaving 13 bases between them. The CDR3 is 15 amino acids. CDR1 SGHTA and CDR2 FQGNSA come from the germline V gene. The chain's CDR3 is CASSQGEPAKNIQYF. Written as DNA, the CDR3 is TGTGCCAGCAGTCAGGGAGAGCCGGCCAAAAACATTCAGTACTTC.

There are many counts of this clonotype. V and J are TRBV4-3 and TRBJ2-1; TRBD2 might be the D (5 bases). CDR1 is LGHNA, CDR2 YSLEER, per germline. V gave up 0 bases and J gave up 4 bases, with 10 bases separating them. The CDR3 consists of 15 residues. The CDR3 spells CASSQDLGEYNEQFF. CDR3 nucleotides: TGCGCCAGCAGCCAAGATCTCGGGGAATACAATGAGCAGTTCTTC.

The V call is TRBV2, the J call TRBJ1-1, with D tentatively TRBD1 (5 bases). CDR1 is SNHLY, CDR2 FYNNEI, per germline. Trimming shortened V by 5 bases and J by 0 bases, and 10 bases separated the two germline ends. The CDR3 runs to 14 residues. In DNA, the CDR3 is TGTGCCAGCAGTCCCCGGACACTGAACACTGAAGCTTTCTTT. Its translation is CASSPRTLNTEAFF. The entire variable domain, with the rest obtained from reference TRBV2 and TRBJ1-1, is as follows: EPEVTQTPSHQVTQMGQEVILRCVPISNHLYFYWYRQILGQKVEFLVSFYNNEISEKSEIFDDQFSVERPDGSNFTLKIRSTKLEDSAMYFCASSPRTLNTEAFFGQGTRLTVV.

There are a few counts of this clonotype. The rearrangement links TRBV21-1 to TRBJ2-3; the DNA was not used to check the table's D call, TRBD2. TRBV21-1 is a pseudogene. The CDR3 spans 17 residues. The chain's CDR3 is CASSRGAAGRVADTQYF. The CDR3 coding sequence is TGTGCCAGCAGCCGAGGGGCGGCAGGGAGGGTGGCAGATACGCAGTATTTT.

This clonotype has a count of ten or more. The CDR3 bases are TGTGCCAGCAGTTTAAGACGGGACAGAGGGACAGATACGCAGTATTTT. Translation: CASSLRRDRGTDTQYF. The V call is TRBV12-3 or TRBV12-4, the J call TRBJ2-3; TRBD1 agrees at 7 bases. The trim removed 2 bases at V and 3 bases at J, leaving 8 bases unmatched. There are 16 residues in the CDR3.

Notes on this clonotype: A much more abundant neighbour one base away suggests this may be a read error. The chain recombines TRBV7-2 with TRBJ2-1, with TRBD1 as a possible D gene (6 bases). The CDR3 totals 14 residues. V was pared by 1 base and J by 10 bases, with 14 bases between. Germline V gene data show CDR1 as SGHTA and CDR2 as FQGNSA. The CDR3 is CASSLETGPDEQFF. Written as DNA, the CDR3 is TGTGCCAGCAGCTTAGAGACAGGCCCGGACGAGCAGTTCTTC.

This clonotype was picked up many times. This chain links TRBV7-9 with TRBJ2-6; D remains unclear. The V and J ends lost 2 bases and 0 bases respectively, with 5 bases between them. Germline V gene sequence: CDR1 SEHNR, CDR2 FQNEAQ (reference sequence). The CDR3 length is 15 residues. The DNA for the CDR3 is TGTGCCAGCAGCTTAAGGTACTCTGGGGCCAACGTCCTGACTTTC. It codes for CASSLRYSGANVLTF.

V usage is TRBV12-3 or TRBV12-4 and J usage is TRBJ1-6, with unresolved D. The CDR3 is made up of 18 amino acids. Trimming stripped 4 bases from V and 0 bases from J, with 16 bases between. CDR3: CASSSGPPPSSYNSPLHF. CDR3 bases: TGTGCCAGCAGTTCTGGGCCGCCACCGAGCTCCTATAATTCACCCCTCCACTTT.

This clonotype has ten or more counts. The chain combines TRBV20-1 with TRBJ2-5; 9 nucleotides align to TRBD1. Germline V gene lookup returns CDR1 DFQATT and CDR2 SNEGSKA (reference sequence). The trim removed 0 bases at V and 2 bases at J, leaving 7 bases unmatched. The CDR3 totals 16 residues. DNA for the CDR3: TGCAGTGCTAGAGATAGGACAGGGGCCCGGCAAGAGACCCAGTACTTC. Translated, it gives CSARDRTGARQETQYF.

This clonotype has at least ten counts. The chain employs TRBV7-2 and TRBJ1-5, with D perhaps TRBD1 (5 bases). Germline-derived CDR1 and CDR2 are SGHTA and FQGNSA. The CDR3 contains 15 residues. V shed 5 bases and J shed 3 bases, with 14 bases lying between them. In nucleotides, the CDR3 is TGTGCCAGCAGCCCCCCGGGCGGGGCCAATCAGCCCCAGCATTTT. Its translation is CASSPPGGANQPQHF.

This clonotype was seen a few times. CDR3 protein: CATSIPGGSGDRQYF. The DNA for the CDR3 is TGTGCCACCAGCATCCCAGGAGGGTCTGGCGATAGGCAGTACTTC. The chain couples TRBV15 to TRBJ2-7; D is perhaps TRBD2 (6 bases). Deletions cut 4 bases from V and 9 bases from J, with 22 bases between. This CDR3 is 15 amino acids long. CDR1 is LNHNV and CDR2 is YYDKDF in the germline V gene (reference sequence).

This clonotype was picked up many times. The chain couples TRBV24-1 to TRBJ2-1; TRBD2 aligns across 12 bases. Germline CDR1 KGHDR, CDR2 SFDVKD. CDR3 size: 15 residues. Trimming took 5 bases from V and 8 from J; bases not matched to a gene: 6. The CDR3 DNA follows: TGTGCCACCAGTGGTCGGACTAGCGGGGTCTATGAGCAGTTCTTC. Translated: CATSGRTSGVYEQFF.

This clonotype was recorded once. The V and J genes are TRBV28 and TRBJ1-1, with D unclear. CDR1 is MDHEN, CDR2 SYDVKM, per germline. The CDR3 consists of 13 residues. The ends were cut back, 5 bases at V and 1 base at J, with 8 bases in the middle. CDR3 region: CASSRWSNTEAFF. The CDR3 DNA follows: TGTGCCAGCAGTCGATGGTCGAACACTGAAGCTTTCTTT. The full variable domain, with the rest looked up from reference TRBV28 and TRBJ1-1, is DVKVTQSSRYLVKRTGEKVFLECVQDMDHENMFWYRQDPGLGLRLIYFSYDVKMKEKGDIPEGYSVSREKKERFSLILESASTNQTSMYLCASSRWSNTEAFFGQGTRLTVV.

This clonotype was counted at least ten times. CDR3 DNA: TGTGCCAGCAGCTTAGAGGGTCGTATGGGGTTAAGGTACGAGCAGTACTTC. It yields the protein CASSLEGRMGLRYEQYF. The V call is TRBV7-2, the J call TRBJ2-7; no firm D call. Germline V CDR1 and CDR2: SGHTA, FQGNSA. This CDR3 region has 17 residues. V was pared by 1 base and J by 4 bases, with 20 bases between.

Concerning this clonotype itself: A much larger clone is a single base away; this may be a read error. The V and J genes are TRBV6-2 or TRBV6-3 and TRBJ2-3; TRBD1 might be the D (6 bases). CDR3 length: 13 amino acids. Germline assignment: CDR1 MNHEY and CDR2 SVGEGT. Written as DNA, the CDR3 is TGTGCCGGCAGTCCCTCCGGACAGCAGACGCAGTATTTT. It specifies CAGSPSGQQTQYF.

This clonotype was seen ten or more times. CDR3 region: CASSPQGTPNYGYTF. The CDR3 coding sequence is TGTGCCAGCAGTCCACAGGGGACCCCTAACTATGGCTACACCTTC. This chain connects TRBV12-3 or TRBV12-4 to TRBJ1-2, with TRBD1 identical over 7 bases. V lost 5 bases and J lost 0; bases outside the gene matches: 6. CDR3 length: 15 amino acids.

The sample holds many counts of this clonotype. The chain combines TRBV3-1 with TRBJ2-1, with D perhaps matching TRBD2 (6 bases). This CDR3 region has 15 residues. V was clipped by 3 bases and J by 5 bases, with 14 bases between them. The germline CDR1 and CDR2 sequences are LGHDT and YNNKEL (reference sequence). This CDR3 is CASSHYGGENNEQFF. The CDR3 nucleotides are TGTGCCAGCAGCCATTACGGGGGAGAGAACAATGAGCAGTTCTTC.

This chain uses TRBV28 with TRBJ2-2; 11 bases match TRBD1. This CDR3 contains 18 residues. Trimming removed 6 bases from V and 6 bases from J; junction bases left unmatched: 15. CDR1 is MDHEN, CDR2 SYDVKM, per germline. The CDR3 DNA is TGTGCCAGCAGATCTTATAGGACAGGGGGCTTAAGGGCCGGGGAGCTGTTTTTT. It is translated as CASRSYRTGGLRAGELFF.

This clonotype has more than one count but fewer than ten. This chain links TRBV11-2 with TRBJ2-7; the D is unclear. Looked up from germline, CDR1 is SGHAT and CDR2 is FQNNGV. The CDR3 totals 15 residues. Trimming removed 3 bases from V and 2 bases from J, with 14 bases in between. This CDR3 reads CASSFGPERTYEQYF. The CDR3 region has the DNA TGTGCCAGCAGCTTTGGCCCGGAACGGACCTACGAGCAGTACTTC.

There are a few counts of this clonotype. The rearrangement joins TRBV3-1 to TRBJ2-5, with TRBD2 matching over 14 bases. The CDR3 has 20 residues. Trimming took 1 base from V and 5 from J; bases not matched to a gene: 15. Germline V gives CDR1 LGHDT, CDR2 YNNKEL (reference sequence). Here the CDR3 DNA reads TGTGCCAGCAGCCAAGGTTTGCTGACTAGCGGGGGGGCGCATGGGGAGACCCAGTACTTC. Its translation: CASSQGLLTSGGAHGETQYF.

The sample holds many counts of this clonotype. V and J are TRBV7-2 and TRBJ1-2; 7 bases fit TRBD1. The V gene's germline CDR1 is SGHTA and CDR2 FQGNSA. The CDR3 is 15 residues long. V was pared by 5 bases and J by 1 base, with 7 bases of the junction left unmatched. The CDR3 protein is CASSRGQDNNYGYTF. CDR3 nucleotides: TGTGCCAGCAGCAGGGGGCAGGATAATAACTATGGCTACACCTTC.